These 21 T cell receptor beta chains were sequenced from one sample in a study of OX40 agonist ivuxolimab in advanced cancers. TCRdb's table, derived via immunoSEQ multiplex PCR, lists solely in-frame clones and lacks some. The table lists approximately 74,000 clones, approximately 90% of them singletons. The input for sequencing was CD4+ or CD8+ T cells sorted from blood, taken in a trial of the OX40 agonist ivuxolimab. The receptors were sampled from an adult with an advanced solid tumor such as melanoma, head and neck, liver or kidney cancer.

This chain uses TRBV27 with TRBJ1-5; D not certain. Germline V gives CDR1 MNHEY, CDR2 SMNVEV (reference sequence). The CDR3 length is 16 residues. The V end was cut by 0 bases, the J end by 0 bases, with 9 bases between. This CDR3 reads CASSLSPPYSNQPQHF. The DNA for the CDR3 is TGTGCCAGCAGTTTATCACCTCCCTATAGCAATCAGCCCCAGCATTTT.

The genes are TRBV28 and TRBJ2-7, with 8 bases lining up with TRBD1. With 7 bases clipped from V and 3 bases from J, the junction kept 8 bases outside the gene matches. The CDR3 length is 14 residues. Germline V CDR1 and CDR2: MDHEN, SYDVKM. Here the CDR3 reads CASNIYGQGYEQYF. The CDR3 region has the DNA TGTGCCAGCAATATTTACGGACAGGGCTACGAGCAGTACTTC. Looking up the rest from reference TRBV28 and TRBJ2-7 gives the full variable domain: DVKVTQSSRYLVKRTGEKVFLECVQDMDHENMFWYRQDPGLGLRLIYFSYDVKMKEKGDIPEGYSVSREKKERFSLILESASTNQTSMYLCASNIYGQGYEQYFGPGTRLTVT.

The chain joins TRBV5-8 to TRBJ2-1; D is perhaps TRBD1 (5 bases). CDR3 size: 14 residues. V shed 0 bases and J shed 4 bases, with 8 bases lying between them. The germline CDR1 and CDR2 sequences are SGHTS and YDEGEE. The CDR3 bases are TGTGCCAGCAGCTTGGGCCAGGGATACAATGAGCAGTTCTTC. This gives the protein CASSLGQGYNEQFF.

The chain links TRBV15 to TRBJ1-1; 7 nucleotides agree with TRBD1. Per germline, CDR1 LNHNV and CDR2 YYDKDF (reference sequence). The V segment lost 5 bases and the J segment 4 bases; nucleotides outside the gene matches: 10. The CDR3 totals 15 residues. CDR3 sequence: CATSGERGRGTEAFF. The CDR3 DNA is TGTGCCACCAGCGGCGAGAGGGGGCGCGGCACTGAAGCTTTCTTT.

The chain joins TRBV5-6 to TRBJ1-5; the D is unclear. This CDR3 has 15 amino acids. Germline values: CDR1 SGHDT, CDR2 YYEEEE. The V gene lost 4 bases and the J gene lost 5 bases, with 16 bases spanning the gap. CDR3 region: CASSLSRFGDQPQHF. Here the CDR3 DNA reads TGTGCCAGCAGCCTCTCCCGATTCGGAGATCAGCCCCAGCATTTT.

The V call is TRBV27, the J call TRBJ2-1; 8 bases are shared with TRBD1. This CDR3 has 15 amino acids. The V gene end was trimmed by 0 bases and the J gene end by 7 bases; junction bases not matched to a gene: 5. The germline V gene encodes CDR1 MNHEY and CDR2 SMNVEV (reference sequence). CDR3 DNA: TGTGCCAGCAGTTTATCTCCGACAGGGGTTAATGAGCAGTTCTTC. Translation: CASSLSPTGVNEQFF.

V is TRBV27 and J is TRBJ2-3; maybe TRBD2 (5 bases). Trimming removed 2 bases at V and 0 bases at J, with 9 bases between. Per the germline V gene, CDR1 is MNHEY and CDR2 is SMNVEV (reference sequence). The CDR3 runs 15 residues. Here the CDR3 reads CASSLIGSSTDTQYF. The CDR3 DNA is TGTGCCAGCAGTTTAATTGGGAGTAGCACAGATACGCAGTATTTT.

The chain uses TRBV4-3 and TRBJ2-5; no definite D call. The germline V and J ends were trimmed by 0 bases and 1 base, with 6 bases remaining between them. CDR1 is LGHNA and CDR2 is YSLEER in the germline V gene. CDR3 length: 14 amino acids. For the CDR3, the DNA is TGCGCCAGCAGCCAAGATTTGTTCCAAGAGACCCAGTACTTC. This sequence encodes CASSQDLFQETQYF.

About this clone: Germline is not matched at one junction end, which may reflect a read error. This rearrangement joins TRBV7-7 to TRBJ1-2, with unresolved D. Germline V lookup: CDR1 SSHAT, CDR2 FNYEAQ (reference sequence). The CDR3 has 12 amino acids. The CDR3 DNA reads TGTGCTAGCAGCCTCCCCGGCGGGGGCTACACCTTC. It encodes CASSLPGGGYTF.

This chain uses TRBV4-3 with TRBJ1-6; D ambiguous. The V end was cut by 0 bases, the J end by 9 bases, with 9 bases between. The CDR3 spans 14 residues. The germline gives CDR1 LGHNA, CDR2 YSLEER. The CDR3 sequence: CASSQDLVGSPLHF. CDR3 in DNA: TGCGCCAGCAGCCAAGATCTCGTCGGTTCACCCCTCCACTTT.

This clone was recorded once. This chain connects TRBV9 to TRBJ2-2; either TRBD1 or TRBD2 may supply D (6 bases each). The germline V gene encodes CDR1 SGDLS and CDR2 YYNGEE. Deletions cut 0 bases from V and 0 bases from J, with 9 bases between. CDR3 length: 16 residues. The CDR3 coding sequence is TGTGCCAGCAGCGTAGCGGGGGCACCGAACACCGGGGAGCTGTTTTTT. It codes for CASSVAGAPNTGELFF.

The V and J genes are TRBV5-1 and TRBJ2-1, with 10 bases identical to TRBD2. The CDR3 runs 16 residues. Per germline, CDR1 SGHRS and CDR2 YFSETQ. V trimming: 3 bases; J trimming: 7 bases; junction bases outside the gene matches: 10. CDR3 residues: CASSSPETSGRNEQFF. As DNA, the CDR3 is TGCGCCAGCAGCTCCCCGGAGACTAGCGGGCGGAATGAGCAGTTCTTC. Filled out from reference TRBV5-1 and TRBJ2-1, the complete variable domain reads KAGVTQTPRYLIKTRGQQVTLSCSPISGHRSVSWYQQTPGQGLQFLFEYFSETQRNKGNFPGRFSGRQFSNSRSEMNVSTLELGDSALYLCASSSPETSGRNEQFFGPGTRLTVL.

CDR3 nucleotide sequence: TGTGCCAGCCGGGGTGCAACTAATGAAAAACTGTTTTTT. This encodes CASRGATNEKLFF. This chain connects TRBV11-1 to TRBJ1-4; no clear D. Between the trimmed V and J ends, which lost 8 bases and 0 bases, there was a span of 7 bases. Germline assignment: CDR1 SGHAT and CDR2 FQDESV (reference sequence). The CDR3 covers 13 residues. The whole variable domain, filled in from reference TRBV11-1 and TRBJ1-4, reads EAEVAQSPRYKITEKSQAVAFWCDPISGHATLYWYRQILGQGPELLVQFQDESVVDDSQLPKDRFSAERLKGVDSTLKIQPAELGDSAMYLCASRGATNEKLFFGSGTQLSVL.

This sequence joins TRBV5-1 and TRBJ1-6; D might be TRBD1 (5 bases). Germline CDR1 and CDR2: SGHRS and YFSETQ. Trimming left V 0 bases short and J 7 bases short, with 17 bases between. This CDR3 is built from 17 residues. CDR3 sequence: CASSLGPDKGPNSPLHF. CDR3 nucleotide sequence: TGCGCCAGCAGCTTGGGCCCCGACAAGGGGCCCAATTCACCCCTCCACTTT.

The chain uses TRBV4-1 and TRBJ2-7; TRBD1 matches 8 bases. Looked up from germline, CDR1 is MGHRA and CDR2 is YSYEKL. This CDR3 region has 15 residues. Germline trimming cut 0 bases from V and 2 bases from J; bases unmatched to any gene: 3. CDR3 in DNA: TGCGCCAGCAGCCAAGATGCAGGGGGCGCCTACGAGCAGTACTTC. This encodes CASSQDAGGAYEQYF.

The V and J genes are TRBV2 and TRBJ2-2, with 9 nucleotides matching TRBD1. Germline trimming cut 2 bases from V and 6 bases from J; bases unmatched to any gene: 4. Germline CDR1 and CDR2: SNHLY and FYNNEI. The CDR3 has 15 amino acids. CDR3 loop: CASSEWGQGPGELFF. Here the CDR3 DNA reads TGTGCCAGCAGTGAATGGGGACAGGGCCCCGGGGAGCTGTTTTTT.

The rearrangement links TRBV6-4 to TRBJ1-1, with 8 nucleotides matching TRBD1. The J segment lost 2 bases and the V segment lost 4 bases, leaving 3 bases of the junction unmatched. This CDR3 contains 14 residues. Germline CDR1 is MRHNA and CDR2 is SNTAGT. This CDR3 is CASSGQGTNTEAFF. CDR3 sequence (DNA): TGTGCCAGCAGTGGACAGGGGACCAACACTGAAGCTTTCTTT.

The chain recombines TRBV9 with TRBJ2-1, with D possibly being TRBD1 (6 bases). Looked up from germline, CDR1 is SGDLS and CDR2 is YYNGEE. The CDR3 runs to 15 residues. V gave up 4 bases and J gave up 0 bases, with 11 bases separating them. CDR3 amino acids: CASSPGQSSYNEQFF. The DNA for the CDR3 is TGTGCCAGCAGCCCCGGACAGAGCTCCTACAATGAGCAGTTCTTC. Looking up the rest from reference TRBV9 and TRBJ2-1 gives the full variable domain: DSGVTQTPKHLITATGQRVTLRCSPRSGDLSVYWYQQSLDQGLQFLIQYYNGEERAKGNILERFSAQQFPDLHSELNLSSLELGDSALYFCASSPGQSSYNEQFFGPGTRLTVL.

The V call is TRBV4-3, the J call TRBJ2-7, with 7 bases lining up with TRBD1. The CDR3 covers 16 residues. V was pared by 2 bases and J by 2 bases, with 9 bases of the junction left unmatched. Germline V lookup: CDR1 LGHNA, CDR2 YSLEER. The DNA of the CDR3 is TGCGCCAGCAGCCAACTAATCGGGACAGTCCCCTACGAGCAGTACTTC. The encoded protein is CASSQLIGTVPYEQYF.

The rearrangement links TRBV4-3 to TRBJ2-5, with 12 bases lining up with TRBD1. The CDR3 sequence is 17 residues long. CDR1 LGHNA and CDR2 YSLEER come from the germline V gene. J was trimmed by 2 bases and V by 4 bases; bases with no gene match: 8. In DNA, the CDR3 is TGCGCCAGCAGCCCAGGGACAGGGGGCAGGGGTCAAGAGACCCAGTACTTC. It is translated as CASSPGTGGRGQETQYF.

The chain couples TRBV5-6 to TRBJ1-2; TRBD1 aligns across 9 bases. V lost 4 bases to trimming and J lost 8 bases; unmatched junction nucleotides: 9. The CDR3 loop spans 14 amino acids. Germline CDR1 is SGHDT and CDR2 is YYEEEE. This CDR3 is CASSSSGTGRGYTF. The CDR3 DNA sequence: TGTGCCAGCAGCAGTTCTGGGACAGGGAGAGGCTACACCTTC.